This TCR beta chain derives from a study of OX40 agonist ivuxolimab in advanced cancers. Libraries were prepared by immunoSEQ multiplex PCR; TCRdb keeps only in-frame clonotypes and omits some of them. The data hold around 59,000 clones, with 86% observed a single time. V was trimmed by 6 bases and J by 7 bases, leaving 16 bases between them. Germline-derived CDR1 and CDR2 are MDHEN and SYDVKM. The CDR3 is 15 residues long. The material sequenced was CD4+ or CD8+ T cells sorted from blood, taken in a trial of the OX40 agonist ivuxolimab. The source is an adult with an advanced solid tumor such as melanoma, head and neck, liver or kidney cancer. J is TRBJ1-6 and V is TRBV28; D possibly corresponds to TRBD1 (5 bases). CDR3 nucleotide sequence: TGTGCCAGCAGACCCCCCGGGACGGAAAATTCACCCCTCCACTTT. It encodes CASRPPGTENSPLHF.